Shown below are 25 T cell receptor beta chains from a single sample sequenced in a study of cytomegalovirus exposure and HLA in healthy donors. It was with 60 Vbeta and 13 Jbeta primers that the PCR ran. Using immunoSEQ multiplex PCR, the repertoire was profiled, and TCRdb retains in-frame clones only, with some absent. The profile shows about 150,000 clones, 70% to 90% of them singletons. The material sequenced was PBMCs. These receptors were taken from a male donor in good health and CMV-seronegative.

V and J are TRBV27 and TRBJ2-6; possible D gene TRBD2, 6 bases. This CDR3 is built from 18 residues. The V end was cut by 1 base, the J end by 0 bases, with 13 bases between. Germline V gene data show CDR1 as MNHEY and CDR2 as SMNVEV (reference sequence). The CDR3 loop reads CASSLWQGLNSGANVLTF. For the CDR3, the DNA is TGTGCCAGCAGTTTATGGCAGGGACTTAACTCTGGGGCCAACGTCCTGACTTTC.

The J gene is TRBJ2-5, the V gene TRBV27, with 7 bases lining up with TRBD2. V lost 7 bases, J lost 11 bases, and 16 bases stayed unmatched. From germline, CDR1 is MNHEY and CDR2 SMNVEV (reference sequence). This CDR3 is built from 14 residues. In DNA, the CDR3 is TGTGCCAGCAAGTCGGGGGGTCTTCCCAGGGAGCAGTACTTC. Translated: CASKSGGLPREQYF.

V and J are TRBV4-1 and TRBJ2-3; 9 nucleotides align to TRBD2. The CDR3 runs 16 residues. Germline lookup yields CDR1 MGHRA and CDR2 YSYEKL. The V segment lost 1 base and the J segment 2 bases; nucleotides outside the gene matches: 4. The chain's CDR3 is CASSQVVAGVTDTQYF. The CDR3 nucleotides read TGCGCCAGCAGCCAAGTGGTAGCGGGGGTCACAGATACGCAGTATTTT.

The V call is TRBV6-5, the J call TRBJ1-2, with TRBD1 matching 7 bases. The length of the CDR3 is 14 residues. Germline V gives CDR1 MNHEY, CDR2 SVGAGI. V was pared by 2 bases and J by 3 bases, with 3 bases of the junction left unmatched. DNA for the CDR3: TGTGCCAGCAGTTACGACGGGACAGACTATGGCTACACCTTC. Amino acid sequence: CASSYDGTDYGYTF.

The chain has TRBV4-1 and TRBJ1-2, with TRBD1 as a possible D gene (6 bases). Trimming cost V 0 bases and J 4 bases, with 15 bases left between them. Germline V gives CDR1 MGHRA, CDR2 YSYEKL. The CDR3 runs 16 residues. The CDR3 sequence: CASSQEGAGLPYGYTF. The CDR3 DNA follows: TGCGCCAGCAGCCAAGAGGGGGCAGGGCTCCCCTATGGCTACACCTTC.

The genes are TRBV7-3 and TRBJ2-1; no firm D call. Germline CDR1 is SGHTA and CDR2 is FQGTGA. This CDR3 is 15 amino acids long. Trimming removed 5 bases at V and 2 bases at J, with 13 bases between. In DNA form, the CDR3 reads TGTGCCAGCAGCCTCGGAGTTTCAACCTACAATGAGCAGTTCTTC. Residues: CASSLGVSTYNEQFF.

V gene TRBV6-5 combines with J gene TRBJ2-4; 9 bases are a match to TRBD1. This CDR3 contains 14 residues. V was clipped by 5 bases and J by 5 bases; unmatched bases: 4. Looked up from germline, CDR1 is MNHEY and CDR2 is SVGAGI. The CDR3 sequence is CASSQGQGENIQYF. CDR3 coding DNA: TGTGCCAGCAGTCAGGGACAGGGCGAAAACATTCAGTACTTC.

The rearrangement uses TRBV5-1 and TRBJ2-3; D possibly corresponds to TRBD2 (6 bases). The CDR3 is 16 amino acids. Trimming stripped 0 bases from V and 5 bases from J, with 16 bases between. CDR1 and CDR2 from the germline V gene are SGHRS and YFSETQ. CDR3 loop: CASSLGSGLWGDTQYF. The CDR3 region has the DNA TGCGCCAGCAGCTTGGGGAGCGGGCTATGGGGAGATACGCAGTATTTT.

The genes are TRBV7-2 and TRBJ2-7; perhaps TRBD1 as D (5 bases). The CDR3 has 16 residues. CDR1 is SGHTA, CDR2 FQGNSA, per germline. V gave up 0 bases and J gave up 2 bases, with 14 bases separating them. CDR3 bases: TGTGCCAGCAGCTTAGCTATCAGGGATAACCCCTACGAGCAGTACTTC. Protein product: CASSLAIRDNPYEQYF.

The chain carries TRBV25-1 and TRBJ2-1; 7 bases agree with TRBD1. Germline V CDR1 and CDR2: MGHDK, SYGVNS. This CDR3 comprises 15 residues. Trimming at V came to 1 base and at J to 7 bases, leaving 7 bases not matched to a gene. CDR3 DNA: TGTGCCAGCAGTGAATCGGACAGGTACCAAAATGAGCAGTTCTTC. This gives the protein CASSESDRYQNEQFF. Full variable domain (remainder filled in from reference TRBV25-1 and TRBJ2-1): EADIYQTPRYLVIGTGKKITLECSQTMGHDKMYWYQQDPGMELHLIHYSYGVNSTEKGDLSSESTVSRIRTEHFPLTLESARPSHTSQYLCASSESDRYQNEQFFGPGTRLTVL.

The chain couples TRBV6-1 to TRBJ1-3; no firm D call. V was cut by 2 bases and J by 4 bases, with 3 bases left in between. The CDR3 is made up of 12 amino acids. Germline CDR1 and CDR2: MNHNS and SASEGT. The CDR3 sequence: CASSELGNTIYF. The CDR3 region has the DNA TGTGCCAGCAGTGAACTGGGAAACACCATATATTTT.

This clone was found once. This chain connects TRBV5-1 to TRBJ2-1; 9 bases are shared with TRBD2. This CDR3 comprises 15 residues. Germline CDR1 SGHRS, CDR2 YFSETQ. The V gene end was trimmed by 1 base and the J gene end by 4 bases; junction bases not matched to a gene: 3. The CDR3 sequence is CASSLQRGDYNEQFF. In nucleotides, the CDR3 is TGCGCCAGCAGCTTGCAGCGGGGGGATTACAATGAGCAGTTCTTC.

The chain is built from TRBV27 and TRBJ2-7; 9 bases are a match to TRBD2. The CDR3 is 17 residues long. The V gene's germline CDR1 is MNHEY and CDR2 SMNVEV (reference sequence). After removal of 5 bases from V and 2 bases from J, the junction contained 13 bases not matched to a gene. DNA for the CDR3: TGTGCCAGCAGTCCATGGGGATTGAGCGGGAGGACCTACGAGCAGTACTTC. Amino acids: CASSPWGLSGRTYEQYF.

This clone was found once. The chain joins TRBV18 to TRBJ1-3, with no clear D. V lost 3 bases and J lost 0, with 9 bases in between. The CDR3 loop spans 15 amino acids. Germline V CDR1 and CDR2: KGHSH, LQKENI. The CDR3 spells CASSPQVYSGNTIYF. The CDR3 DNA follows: TGTGCCAGCTCACCTCAGGTCTACTCTGGAAACACCATATATTTT.

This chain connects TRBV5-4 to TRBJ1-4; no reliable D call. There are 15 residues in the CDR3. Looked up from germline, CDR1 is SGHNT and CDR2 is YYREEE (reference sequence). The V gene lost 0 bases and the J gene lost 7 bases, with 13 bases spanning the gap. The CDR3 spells CASSLDPGSGEKLFF. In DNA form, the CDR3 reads TGTGCCAGCAGCTTGGATCCGGGGAGCGGTGAAAAACTGTTTTTT.

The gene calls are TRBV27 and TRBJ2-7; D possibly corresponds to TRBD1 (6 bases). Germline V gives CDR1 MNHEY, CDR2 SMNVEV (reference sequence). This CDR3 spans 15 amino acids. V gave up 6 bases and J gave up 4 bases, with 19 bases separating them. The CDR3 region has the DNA TGTGCCAGCAGCCGGGACACGATAGGGGGATACGAGCAGTACTTC. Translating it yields CASSRDTIGGYEQYF.

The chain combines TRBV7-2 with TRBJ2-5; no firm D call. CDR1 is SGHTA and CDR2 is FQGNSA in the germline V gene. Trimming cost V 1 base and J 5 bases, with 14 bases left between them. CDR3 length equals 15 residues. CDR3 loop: CASSLVRVTAETQYF. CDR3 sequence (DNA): TGTGCCAGCAGCTTAGTACGGGTAACCGCGGAGACCCAGTACTTC.

The DNA for the CDR3 is TGCGCCAGCAGCCAAGATCCGGGGGGAACCTACGAGCAGTACTTC. Amino acids: CASSQDPGGTYEQYF. V and J are TRBV4-3 and TRBJ2-7; 7 bases map to TRBD2. With 0 bases clipped from V and 2 bases from J, the junction kept 4 bases outside the gene matches. This CDR3 has 15 amino acids. Germline lookup yields CDR1 LGHNA and CDR2 YSLEER.

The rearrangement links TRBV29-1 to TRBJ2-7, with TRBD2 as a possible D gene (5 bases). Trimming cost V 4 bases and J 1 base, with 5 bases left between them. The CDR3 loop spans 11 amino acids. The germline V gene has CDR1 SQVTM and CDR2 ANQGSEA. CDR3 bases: TGCAGCGTTGGGAGGTCCTACGAGCAGTACTTC. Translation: CSVGRSYEQYF.

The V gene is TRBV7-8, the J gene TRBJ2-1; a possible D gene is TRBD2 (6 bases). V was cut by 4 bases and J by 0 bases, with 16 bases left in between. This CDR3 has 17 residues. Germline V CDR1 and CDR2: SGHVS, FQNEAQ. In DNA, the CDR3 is TGTGCCAGCAGCTCGACCCCCGCGGGAAGCTCCTACAATGAGCAGTTCTTC. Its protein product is CASSSTPAGSSYNEQFF.

Here the CDR3 reads CASSIPRRDAGNEKLFF. CDR3 sequence (DNA): TGTGCCAGTAGTATTCCTAGGAGGGACGCGGGTAATGAAAAACTGTTTTTT. The gene calls are TRBV19 and TRBJ1-4; D possibly corresponds to TRBD1 (5 bases). The germline V gene has CDR1 LNHDA and CDR2 SQIVND (reference sequence). V was clipped by 3 bases and J by 4 bases, with 18 bases between them. This CDR3 is built from 17 residues.

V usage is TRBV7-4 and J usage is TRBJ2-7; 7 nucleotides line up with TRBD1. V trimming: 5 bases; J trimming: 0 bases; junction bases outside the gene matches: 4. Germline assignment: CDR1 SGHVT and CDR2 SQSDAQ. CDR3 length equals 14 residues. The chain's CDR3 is CASSRGTVSYEQYF. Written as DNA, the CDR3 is TGTGCCAGCAGCCGAGGGACAGTCTCCTACGAGCAGTACTTC. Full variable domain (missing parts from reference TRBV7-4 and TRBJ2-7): GAGVSQSPRYKVAKRGRDVALRCDSISGHVTLYWYRQTLGQGSEVLTYSQSDAQRDKSGRPSGRFSAERPERSVSTLKIQRTEQGDSAVYLCASSRGTVSYEQYFGPGTRLTVT.

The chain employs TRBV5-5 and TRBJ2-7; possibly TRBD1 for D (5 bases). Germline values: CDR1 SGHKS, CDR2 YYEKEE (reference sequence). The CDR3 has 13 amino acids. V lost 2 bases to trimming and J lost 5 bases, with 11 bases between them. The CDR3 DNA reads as TGTGCCAGCAGCTTTACAGGCATGCACGAGCAGTACTTC. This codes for CASSFTGMHEQYF.

In DNA, the CDR3 is TGTGCCAGCAGCCCCTGGCGGGGGGTTGACAATGAGCAGTTCTTC. Translated, it gives CASSPWRGVDNEQFF. This chain joins TRBV2 and TRBJ2-1; TRBD2 matches at 8 bases. This CDR3 region has 15 residues. The trim removed 6 bases at V and 5 bases at J, leaving 9 bases unmatched. From germline, CDR1 is SNHLY and CDR2 FYNNEI. Filled out from reference TRBV2 and TRBJ2-1, the complete variable domain reads EPEVTQTPSHQVTQMGQEVILRCVPISNHLYFYWYRQILGQKVEFLVSFYNNEISEKSEIFDDQFSVERPDGSNFTLKIRSTKLEDSAMYFCASSPWRGVDNEQFFGPGTRLTVL.

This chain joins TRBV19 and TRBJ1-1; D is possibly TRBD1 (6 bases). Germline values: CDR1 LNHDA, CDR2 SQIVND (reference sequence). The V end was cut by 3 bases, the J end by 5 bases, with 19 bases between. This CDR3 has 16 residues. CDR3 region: CASSIGGVRGWTEAFF. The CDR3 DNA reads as TGTGCCAGTAGTATTGGAGGAGTCAGGGGTTGGACTGAAGCTTTCTTT.